This T cell receptor (beta chain) comes out of a study of T cell changes during pregnancy in multiple sclerosis. CDR3 length equals 15 residues. CDR1 is SGHTS and CDR2 is YDEGEE in the germline V gene. Trimming took 4 bases from V and 6 from J; bases not matched to a gene: 11. Assay used: immunoSEQ multiplex PCR; TCRdb lists only in-frame clones, some missing. The profile covers 100,000 or so clones, with 91% appearing a single time and around 3% taken by the ten largest. The receptor was isolated from a female donor with multiple sclerosis, enrolled in a pregnancy study. The sequenced sample was peripheral blood, obtained in the second trimester of pregnancy. The rearrangement uses TRBV5-8 and TRBJ2-7, with 9 bases matching TRBD2. This chain's CDR3 is CASSPQGLAGSEQYF. The DNA of the CDR3 is TGTGCCAGCAGCCCACAAGGCCTAGCGGGAAGCGAGCAGTACTTC.